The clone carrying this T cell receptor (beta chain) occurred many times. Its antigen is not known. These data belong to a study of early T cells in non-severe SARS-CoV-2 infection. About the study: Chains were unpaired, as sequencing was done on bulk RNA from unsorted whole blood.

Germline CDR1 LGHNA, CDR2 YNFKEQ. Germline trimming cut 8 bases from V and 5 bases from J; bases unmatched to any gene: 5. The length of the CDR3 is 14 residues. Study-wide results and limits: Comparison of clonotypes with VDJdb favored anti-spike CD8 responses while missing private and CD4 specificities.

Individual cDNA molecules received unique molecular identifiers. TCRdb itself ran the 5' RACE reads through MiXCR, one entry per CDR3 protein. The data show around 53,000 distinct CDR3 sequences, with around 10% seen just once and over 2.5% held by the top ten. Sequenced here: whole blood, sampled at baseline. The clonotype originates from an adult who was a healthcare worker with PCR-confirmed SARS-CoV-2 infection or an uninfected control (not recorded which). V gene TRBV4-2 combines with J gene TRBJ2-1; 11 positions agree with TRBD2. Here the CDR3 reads CASSGTSGNNEQFF. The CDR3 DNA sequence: TGTGCCAGCTCCGGGACTAGCGGCAACAATGAGCAGTTCTTC.